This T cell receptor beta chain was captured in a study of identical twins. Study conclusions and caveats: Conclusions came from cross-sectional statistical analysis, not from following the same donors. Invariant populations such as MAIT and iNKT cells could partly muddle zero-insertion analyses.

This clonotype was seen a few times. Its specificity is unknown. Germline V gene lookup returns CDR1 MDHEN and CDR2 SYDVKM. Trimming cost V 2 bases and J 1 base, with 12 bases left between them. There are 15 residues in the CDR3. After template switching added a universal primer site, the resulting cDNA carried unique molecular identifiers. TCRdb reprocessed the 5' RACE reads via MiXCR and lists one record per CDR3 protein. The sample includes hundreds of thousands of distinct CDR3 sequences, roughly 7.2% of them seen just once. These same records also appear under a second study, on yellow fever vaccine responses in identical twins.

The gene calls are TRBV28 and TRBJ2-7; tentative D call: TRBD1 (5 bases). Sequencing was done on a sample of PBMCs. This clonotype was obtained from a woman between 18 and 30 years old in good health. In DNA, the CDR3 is TGTGCCAGCAGTTTAAGCACAGGTAGTTCCTACGAGCAGTACTTC. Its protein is CASSLSTGSSYEQYF.